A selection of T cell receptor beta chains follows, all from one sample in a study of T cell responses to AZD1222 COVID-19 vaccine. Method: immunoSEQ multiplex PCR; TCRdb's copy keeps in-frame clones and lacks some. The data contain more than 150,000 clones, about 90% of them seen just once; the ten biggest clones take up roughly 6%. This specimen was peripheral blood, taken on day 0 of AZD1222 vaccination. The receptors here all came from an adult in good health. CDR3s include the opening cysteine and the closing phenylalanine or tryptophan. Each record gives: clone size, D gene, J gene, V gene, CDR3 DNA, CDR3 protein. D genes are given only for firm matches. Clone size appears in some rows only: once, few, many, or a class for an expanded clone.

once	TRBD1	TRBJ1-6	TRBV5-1	TGCGCCAGCAGCTCTACAGGGGGCGCATCCTATAATTCACCCCTCCACTTT	CASSSTGGASYNSPLHF
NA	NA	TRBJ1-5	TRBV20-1	TGCAGTGCTAGTGGGGGGGCGGGACAGCCCCAGCATTTT	CSASGGAGQPQHF
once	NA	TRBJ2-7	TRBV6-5	TGTGCCACTACAGACCCCTACGAGCAGTACTTC	CATTDPYEQYF
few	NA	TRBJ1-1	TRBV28	TGTGCTGCGATGATCCCCGACCGACTGAAACTCACTGAAGCTTTCTTT	CAAMIPDRLKLTEAFF
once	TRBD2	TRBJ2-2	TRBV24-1	TGTGCCACCACCGGGGGGGTGAACACCGGGGAGCTGTTTTTT	CATTGGVNTGELFF
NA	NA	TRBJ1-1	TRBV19	TGTGCCAGTAGTAACCCTTACACTGAAGCTTTCTTT	CASSNPYTEAFF
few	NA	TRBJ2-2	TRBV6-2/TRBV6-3	TGTGCCAGCATCCCGGGGGGCGGGATTAACACCGGGGAGCTGTTTTTT	CASIPGGGINTGELFF
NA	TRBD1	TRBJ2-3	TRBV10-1	TGCGCCAGCAGTGACCCGGGACAGGGAAAATTTACGCAGTATTTT	CASSDPGQGKFTQYF
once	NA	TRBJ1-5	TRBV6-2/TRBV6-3	TGTGCCAGCAGTTACTCAGGGTCTGATCAGCCCCAGCATTTT	CASSYSGSDQPQHF
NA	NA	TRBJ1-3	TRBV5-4	TGTGCCAGCAGCACGGGACCGATTGGAAACACCATATATTTT	CASSTGPIGNTIYF
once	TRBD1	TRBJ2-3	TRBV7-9	TGTGCCAGCATCAGATCTTGGGGACAGGGAACGGATACGCAGTATTTT	CASIRSWGQGTDTQYF
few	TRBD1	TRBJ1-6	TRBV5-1	TGCGCCAGCAGCCCGACAGGGTCCAATAATTCACCCCTCCACTTT	CASSPTGSNNSPLHF
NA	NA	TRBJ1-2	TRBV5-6	TGTGCCAGCAGCTTGGGGGTTGGCTACACCTTC	CASSLGVGYTF
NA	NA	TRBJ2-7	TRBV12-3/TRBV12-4	TGTGCCAGCAGTTTAGCGCTTTACGAGCAGTACTTC	CASSLALYEQYF
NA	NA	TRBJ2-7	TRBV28	TGTGCCAGCCGACAGAGGAGTACCTACGAGCAGTACTTC	CASRQRSTYEQYF
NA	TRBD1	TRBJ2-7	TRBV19	TGTGCCAGTAGCCCTGGACAGGACTCCTACGAGCAGTACTTC	CASSPGQDSYEQYF
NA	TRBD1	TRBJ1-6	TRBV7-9	TGTGCCAGCAGCCGGGGACAGGGATTGGTTCCCCTCCACTTT	CASSRGQGLVPLHF
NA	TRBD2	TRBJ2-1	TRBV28	TGTGCCAGTCTAAGCGGGAGTAGGCATGAGCAGTTCTTC	CASLSGSRHEQFF
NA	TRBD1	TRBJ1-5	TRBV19	TGTGCCATTTCGGAGGGGGCCAAACAGCCCCAGCATTTT	CAISEGAKQPQHF
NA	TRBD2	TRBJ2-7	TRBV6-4	TGTGCCAGCAGTGTTACTAGCGGGGCCTACGAGCAGTACTTC	CASSVTSGAYEQYF
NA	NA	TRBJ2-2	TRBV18	TGTGCCAGCTCACGCCCGGGGGCGAACACCGGGGAGCTGTTTTTT	CASSRPGANTGELFF
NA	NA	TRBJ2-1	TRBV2	TGTGCCAGCAGTGTTGAAGTGGGGCCCTACAATGAGCAGTTCTTC	CASSVEVGPYNEQFF
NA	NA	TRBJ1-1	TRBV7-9	TGTGCCAGCAGCCCGACTACTCTGGGAGCTAGGACTGAAGCTTTCTTT	CASSPTTLGARTEAFF
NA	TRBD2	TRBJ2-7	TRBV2	TGTGCCAGCAGTTTGCGGGAGGTTTTCGAGCAGTACTTC	CASSLREVFEQYF
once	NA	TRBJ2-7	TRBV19	TGTGCCAGTAGTAGCGGCCAACGGTTCTACGAGCAGTACTTC	CASSSGQRFYEQYF
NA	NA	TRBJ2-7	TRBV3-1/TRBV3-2	TGTGCCAGCAGCCATGCCGTAGCCTCCTACGAGCAGTACTTC	CASSHAVASYEQYF
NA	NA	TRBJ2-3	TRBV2	TGTGCCAGCAGTGAACAGGTAGATACGCAGTATTTT	CASSEQVDTQYF
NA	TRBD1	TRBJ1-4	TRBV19	TGTGCCAGTAGTATCCTAGGACAGGGGAGTGAAAAACTGTTTTTT	CASSILGQGSEKLFF
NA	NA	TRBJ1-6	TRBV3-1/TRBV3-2	TGTGCCAGCAGCCAATCTCCGGGTTCACCCCTCCACTTT	CASSQSPGSPLHF
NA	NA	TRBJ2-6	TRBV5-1	TGCGCCAGCAGCCCGGACGGTTACTCTGGGGCCAACGTCCTGACTTTC	CASSPDGYSGANVLTF
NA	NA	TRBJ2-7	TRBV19	TGTGCCAGTAGTATAATTCAGGGGGGATCCTACGAGCAGTACTTC	CASSIIQGGSYEQYF
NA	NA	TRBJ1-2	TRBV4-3	TGCGCCAGCAGCCAAGACGCAGGACGGTGGGGCTACACCTTC	CASSQDAGRWGYTF
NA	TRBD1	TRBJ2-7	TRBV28	TGTGCCAGCTCATCAGGGGGGACAGGGATGTACGAGCAGTACTTC	CASSSGGTGMYEQYF
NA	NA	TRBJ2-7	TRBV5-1	TGCGCCAGCAGCTTGATGATTGGCAGGAAACCCTCCTACGAGCAGTACTTC	CASSLMIGRKPSYEQYF
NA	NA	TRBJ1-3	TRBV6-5	TGTGCCAGCAGGATAGGGACAAACACCATATATTTT	CASRIGTNTIYF
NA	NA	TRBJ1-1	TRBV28	TGTGCCAGCAGTCCGCTGGGGGAGAACACTGAAGCTTTCTTT	CASSPLGENTEAFF
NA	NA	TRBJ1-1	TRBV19	TGTGCCAGTAGGGGCCCGTACAGGGATGGGAACACTGAAGCTTTCTTT	CASRGPYRDGNTEAFF
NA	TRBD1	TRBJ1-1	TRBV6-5	TGTGCCAGCAGTTGGGACAGGGGGAACACTGAAGCTTTCTTT	CASSWDRGNTEAFF
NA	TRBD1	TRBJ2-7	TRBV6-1	TGTGCCAGCAGTGAAGCGGGGACAGGGGTTTTCGAGCAGTACTTC	CASSEAGTGVFEQYF
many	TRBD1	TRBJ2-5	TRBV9	TGTGCCAGCGGAACGGGACAGGCCATACAAGAGACCCAGTACTTC	CASGTGQAIQETQYF
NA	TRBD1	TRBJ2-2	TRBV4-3	TGCGCCAGCAGCCAAGCCGAGACAGGGGTGGGCGGGGAGCTGTTTTTT	CASSQAETGVGGELFF
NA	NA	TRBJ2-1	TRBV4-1	TGCGCCAGCAGCCAAGATCCCGATAGTGAGCAGTTCTTC	CASSQDPDSEQFF
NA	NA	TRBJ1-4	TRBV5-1	TGCGCCAGCAGCTTAGGTGCAGGGGATGAAAAACTGTTTTTT	CASSLGAGDEKLFF
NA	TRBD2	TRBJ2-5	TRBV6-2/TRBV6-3	TGTGCCAGCAGTTACATCAGACGACTAGCGGGAGAACGAGGGGGTCAGGAGACCCAGTACTTC	CASSYIRRLAGERGGQETQYF
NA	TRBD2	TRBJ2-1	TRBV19	TGTGCCAGTAGTACGACTAGCGGACTTTTTAATGAGCAGTTCTTC	CASSTTSGLFNEQFF
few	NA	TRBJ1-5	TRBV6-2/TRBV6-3	TGTGCCAGCAGTAGAGGTCAGCCCCAGCATTTT	CASSRGQPQHF
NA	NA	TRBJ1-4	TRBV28	TGTGCCAGCAGTTCCCCCGGGACACCCGATGAAAAACTGTTTTTT	CASSSPGTPDEKLFF
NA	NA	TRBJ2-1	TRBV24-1	TGTGCCACCAGTGTCCTCAGTAGGAGTGAGCAGTTCTTC	CATSVLSRSEQFF
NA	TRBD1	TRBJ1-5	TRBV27	TGTGCCAGCAGTCCCACAGGGACAGTCAATCAGCCCCAGCATTTT	CASSPTGTVNQPQHF
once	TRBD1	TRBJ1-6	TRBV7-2	TGTGCCAGCAGCGATAACAGGGGGCAAGGGAATTCACCCCTCCACTTT	CASSDNRGQGNSPLHF
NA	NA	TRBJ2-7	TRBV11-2	TGTGCCAGCAGCTTAGCCACCTCCTCCGGGGCGGGAAGGACCTACGAGCAGTACTTC	CASSLATSSGAGRTYEQYF
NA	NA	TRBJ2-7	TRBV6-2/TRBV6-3	TGTGCCAGCAGTTATGGAGGGGACGGACCATACGAGCAGTACTTC	CASSYGGDGPYEQYF
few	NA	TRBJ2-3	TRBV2	TGTGCCATTCAAGCGGAGCTCACAGATACGCAGTATTTT	CAIQAELTDTQYF
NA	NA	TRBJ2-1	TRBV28	TGTGCCAGCATGCGGTTCTATGAGCAGTTCTTC	CASMRFYEQFF
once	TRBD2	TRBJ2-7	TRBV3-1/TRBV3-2	TGTGCCAGCAGCCGTAGCGGGGCACATTTCTACGAGCAGTACTTC	CASSRSGAHFYEQYF
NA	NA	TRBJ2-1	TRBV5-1	TGCGCCAGCAGCCTACTCGGGGACTCCTACAATGAGCAGTTCTTC	CASSLLGDSYNEQFF
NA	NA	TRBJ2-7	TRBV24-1	TGTGCCACCAGTGATCGAGGACATGGGGGTCTAGGCGAGCAGTACTTC	CATSDRGHGGLGEQYF
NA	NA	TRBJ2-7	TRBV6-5	TGTGCCAGCAGTTACTCGAGGGACGGCTACGAGCAGTACTTC	CASSYSRDGYEQYF
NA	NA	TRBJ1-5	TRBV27	TGTGCCAGCAGCCCTGTGGGTAAAGAGAGTCAGCCCCAGCATTTT	CASSPVGKESQPQHF
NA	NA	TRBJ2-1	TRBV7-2	TGTGCCAGCAGCTTAACGGCTAGCTCCTACAATGAGCAGTTCTTC	CASSLTASSYNEQFF